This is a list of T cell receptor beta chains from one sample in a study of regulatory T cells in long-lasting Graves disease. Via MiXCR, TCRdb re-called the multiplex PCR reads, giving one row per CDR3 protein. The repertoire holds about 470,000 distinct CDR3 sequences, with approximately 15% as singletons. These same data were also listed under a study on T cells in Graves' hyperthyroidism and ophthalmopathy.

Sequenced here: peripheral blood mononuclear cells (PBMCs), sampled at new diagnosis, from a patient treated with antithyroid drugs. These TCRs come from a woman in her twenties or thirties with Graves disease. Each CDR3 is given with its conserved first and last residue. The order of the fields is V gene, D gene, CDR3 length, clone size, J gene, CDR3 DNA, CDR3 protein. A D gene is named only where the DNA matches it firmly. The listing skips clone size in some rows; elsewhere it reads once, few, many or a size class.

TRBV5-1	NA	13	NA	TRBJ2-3	TGCGCCAGCAGCTCGGGGTTTGAAGATACGCAGTATTTT	CASSSGFEDTQYF
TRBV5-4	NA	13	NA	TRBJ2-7	TGTGCCAGCAGCTTTCGGGGTGGTAACGAGCAGTACTTC	CASSFRGGNEQYF
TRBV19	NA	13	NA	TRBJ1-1	TGTGCCAGTAGTCCAACACGGAGCACTGAAGCTTTCTTT	CASSPTRSTEAFF
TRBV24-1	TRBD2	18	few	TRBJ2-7	TGTGCCACCAGTGAGTCCGGGACTAGCGGGCGTCACTCCTACGAGCAGTACTTC	CATSESGTSGRHSYEQYF
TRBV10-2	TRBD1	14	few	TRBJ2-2	TGCGCCAGCGCTCAGACAGGGGGCACCGGGGAGCTGTTTTTT	CASAQTGGTGELFF
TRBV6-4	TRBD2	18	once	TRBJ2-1	TGTGCCAGCAGTGAAGTGGGGCTAGCGGGAGGGGGGGACAATGAGCAGTTCTTC	CASSEVGLAGGGDNEQFF
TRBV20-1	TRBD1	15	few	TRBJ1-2	TGCAGTGCCAACTCCAGGGCAGGGGGGGTCTATGGCTACACCTTC	CSANSRAGGVYGYTF
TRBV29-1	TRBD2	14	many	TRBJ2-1	TGCAGCGTTCCCCGCGGGGGGTTCTACAATGAGCAGTTCTTC	CSVPRGGFYNEQFF
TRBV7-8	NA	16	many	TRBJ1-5	TGTGCCAGCAGCTTAGGGTTCCCCCAAGAGGCTCAGCCCCAGCATTTT	CASSLGFPQEAQPQHF
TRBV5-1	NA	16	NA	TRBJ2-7	TGCGCCAGCAGCTTGGTATTGTCTGGCGGGTTATACGAGCAGTACTTC	CASSLVLSGGLYEQYF
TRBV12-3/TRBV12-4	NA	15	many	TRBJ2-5	TGTGCCAGCAGTCTCGGGACGGAGAGGGTGGAGACCCAGTACTTC	CASSLGTERVETQYF
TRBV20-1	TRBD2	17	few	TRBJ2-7	TGCAGTGCCCCCGGTCCCCAATCTAGCGGGGGTCCCTACGAGCAGTACTTC	CSAPGPQSSGGPYEQYF
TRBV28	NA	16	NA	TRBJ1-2	TGTGCCAGCAGTTTAACCCCCCCTAGGCGAGGGGATGGCTACACCTTC	CASSLTPPRRGDGYTF
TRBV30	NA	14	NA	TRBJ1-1	TGTGCCTGGGATCCGGGGGTCGTGGGCACTGAAGCTTTCTTT	CAWDPGVVGTEAFF
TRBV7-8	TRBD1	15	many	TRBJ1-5	TGTGCCAGCAGCTCGACAGGGTTGAGCAATCAGCCCCAGCATTTT	CASSSTGLSNQPQHF
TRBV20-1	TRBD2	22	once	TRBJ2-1	TGCAGTGCTAGAGACCAGCCGGGACTAGCGGGAGAGAGCCTTACATCCTACAATGAGCAGTTCTTC	CSARDQPGLAGESLTSYNEQFF
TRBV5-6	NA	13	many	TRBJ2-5	TGTGCCAGCAGCTGGGCCAGGGGAGAGACCCAGTACTTC	CASSWARGETQYF
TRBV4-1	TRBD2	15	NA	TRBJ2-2	TGCGCCACCCAGCATCTAGCGGAGAACACCGGGGAGCTGTTTTTT	CATQHLAENTGELFF
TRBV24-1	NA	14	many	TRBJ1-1	TGTGCCACCAGTGATGGGTACTTAGGGCGAGGAGCTTTCTTT	CATSDGYLGRGAFF
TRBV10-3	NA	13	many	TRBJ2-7	TGTGCCATCAGTGTCGGTAGCTCCTACGAGCAGTACTTC	CAISVGSSYEQYF
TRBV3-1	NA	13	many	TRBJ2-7	TGTGCCAGCAGCCCACGACAGGTCTACGAGCAGTACTTC	CASSPRQVYEQYF
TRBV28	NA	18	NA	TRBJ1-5	TGTGCCAGCAGTTATGCCCCGCGGGGATTTTATAGCAATCAGCCCCAGCATTTT	CASSYAPRGFYSNQPQHF
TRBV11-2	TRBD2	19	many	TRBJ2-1	TGTGCCAGCAGCCACATTTCTGTGGCGGGAGGAATAGCGTTGAATGAGCAGTTCTTC	CASSHISVAGGIALNEQFF
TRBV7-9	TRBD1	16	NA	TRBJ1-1	TGTGCCAGCAGCCCCGACAGGGGGTACAGGAACACTGAAGCTTTCTTT	CASSPDRGYRNTEAFF
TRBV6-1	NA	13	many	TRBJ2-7	TGTGCCAGCAGGGACGCGAGCTCCTACGAGCAGTACTTC	CASRDASSYEQYF
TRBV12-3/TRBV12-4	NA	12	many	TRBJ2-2	TGTGCCAGCCTAGTGTCCACCGGGGAGCTGTTTTTT	CASLVSTGELFF
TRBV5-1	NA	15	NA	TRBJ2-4	TGCGCCAGCAGCTTCGAGCCTATAGCCAAAAACATTCAGTACTTC	CASSFEPIAKNIQYF
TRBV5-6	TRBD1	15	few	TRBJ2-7	TGTGCCAGCAGTTTTACCGGGACAGGGCGCTACGAGCAGTACTTC	CASSFTGTGRYEQYF
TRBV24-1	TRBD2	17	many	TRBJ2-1	TGTGCCACCAGTGATCCCGAGGGACTAGCACCCTACAATGAGCAGTTCTTC	CATSDPEGLAPYNEQFF
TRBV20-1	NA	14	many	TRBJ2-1	TGCAGTGCTAGTACCGGGCGAAGCTACAATGAGCAGTTCTTC	CSASTGRSYNEQFF
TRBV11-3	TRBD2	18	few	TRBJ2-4	TGTGCCAGCAGCTTAGATCTTGGCGGGAGGGCTGACAAAAACATTCAGTACTTC	CASSLDLGGRADKNIQYF
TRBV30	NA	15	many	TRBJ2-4	TGTGCCTGGAGTGTAAACAGTCTAGCCAAAAACATTCAGTACTTC	CAWSVNSLAKNIQYF
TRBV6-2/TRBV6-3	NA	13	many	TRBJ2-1	TGTGCCAGCAGTTACTCCCGTTACAATGAGCAGTTCTTC	CASSYSRYNEQFF
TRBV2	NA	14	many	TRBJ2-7	TGTGCCAGCAGCGATAGGTATTACTCCTACGAGCAGTACTTC	CASSDRYYSYEQYF
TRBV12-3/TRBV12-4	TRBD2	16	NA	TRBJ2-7	TGTGCCAGCATCCCGACTAGCGGGAGCCGGCTGTACGAGCAGTACTTC	CASIPTSGSRLYEQYF
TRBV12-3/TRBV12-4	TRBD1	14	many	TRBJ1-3	TGTGCCAGCAGTCGAACAGGGGGCGGAAACACCATATATTTT	CASSRTGGGNTIYF
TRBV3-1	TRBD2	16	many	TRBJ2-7	TGTGCCAGCAGCCAAGGACTAGCGGGAGCTGCCTACGAGCAGTACTTC	CASSQGLAGAAYEQYF
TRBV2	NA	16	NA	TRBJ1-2	TGTGCCAGCAGTGGGGGGTACGCAGGGGATCACTATGGCTACACCTTC	CASSGGYAGDHYGYTF
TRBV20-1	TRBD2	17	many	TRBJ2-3	TGCAGTGCTACCCTCCTACATAAATCACTAGCGGCAGATACGCAGTATTTT	CSATLLHKSLAADTQYF
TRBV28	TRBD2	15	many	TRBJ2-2	TGTGCCACCGCAACTAGCGGGAGGAGGTTTGGGGAGCTGTTTTTT	CATATSGRRFGELFF
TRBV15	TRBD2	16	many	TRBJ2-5	TGTGCCACCAGCAGTTGGGCGGGAGTGAATCAAGAGACCCAGTACTTC	CATSSWAGVNQETQYF
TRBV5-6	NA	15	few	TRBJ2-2	TGTGCCAGCAGCTTGCCACACCTCGGAGCCGGGGAGCTGTTTTTT	CASSLPHLGAGELFF
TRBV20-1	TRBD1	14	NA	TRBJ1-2	TGCAGTGCTAGGGATGGGACAGGGGCCTATGGCTACACCTTC	CSARDGTGAYGYTF
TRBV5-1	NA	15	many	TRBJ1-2	TGCGCCAGCAGCTTGGGGGACACCTTCGGCGTGGGCTACACCTTC	CASSLGDTFGVGYTF
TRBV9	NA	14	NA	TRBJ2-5	TGTGCCAGCAGCGGGGGAGGAGGGGGGGAGACCCAGTACTTC	CASSGGGGGETQYF
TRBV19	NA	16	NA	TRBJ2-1	TGTGCCAGTAGTATAGGAGGGGCCAAGAGGTACAATGAGCAGTTCTTC	CASSIGGAKRYNEQFF
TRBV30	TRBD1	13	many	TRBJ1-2	TGTGCCTGGAGTGGGAGGACAGGGCTTGGCTACACCTTC	CAWSGRTGLGYTF
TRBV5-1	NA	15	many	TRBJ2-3	TGTGCCAGCAGCTTGGGCGGCCCTAGAACAGATACGCAGTATTTT	CASSLGGPRTDTQYF